The sequence of this TCR beta chain was determined in a study of a mutant IDH1 vaccine in newly diagnosed glioma. The wider study: The first vaccination came 4-6 weeks after radiotherapy alone, or with temozolomide cycles. Beforehand, treatment had been radiotherapy, temozolomide, or both; the majority received both. Visit V13 took place at week 47, and visit V12 happened at week 35.

CDR1 SEHNR and CDR2 FQNEAQ come from the germline V gene (reference sequence). The CDR3 is 16 amino acids. V shed 5 bases and J 1 base; nucleotides not matched to a gene: 5. The repertoire was sequenced with immunoSEQ multiplex PCR; TCRdb's copy has only in-frame clones and lacks some. Of 26,000 or so clones in the sample, roughly 83% are singletons; the top ten hold roughly 33%. As to time point: week 35, safety follow-up. Every single dose of the vaccine, 300 ug of mutant IDH1 20-mer peptide, came with topical imiquimod. Eight vaccinations reached patients in weeks 1, 3, 5, 7, 11, 15, 19 and 23. About this clone itself: Its target is not known.

The sequenced sample was PBMCs, obtained from a glioma patient whose treatment included an IDH1 peptide vaccine. The chain recombines TRBV7-9 with TRBJ2-2; 9 bases match TRBD1. The receptor comes from a man aged 30-40 years with glioma. This CDR3 reads CASSPGTGKNTGELFF. The CDR3 region has the DNA TGTGCCAGCAGCCCGGGGACAGGGAAGAACACCGGGGAGCTGTTTTTT. Together with reference TRBV7-9 and TRBJ2-2, the CDR3 gives the full variable domain: DTGVSQNPRHKITKRGQNVTFRCDPISEHNRLYWYRQTLGQGPEFLTYFQNEAQLEKSRLLSDRFSAERPKGSFSTLEIQRTEQGDSAMYLCASSPGTGKNTGELFFGEGSRLTVL.